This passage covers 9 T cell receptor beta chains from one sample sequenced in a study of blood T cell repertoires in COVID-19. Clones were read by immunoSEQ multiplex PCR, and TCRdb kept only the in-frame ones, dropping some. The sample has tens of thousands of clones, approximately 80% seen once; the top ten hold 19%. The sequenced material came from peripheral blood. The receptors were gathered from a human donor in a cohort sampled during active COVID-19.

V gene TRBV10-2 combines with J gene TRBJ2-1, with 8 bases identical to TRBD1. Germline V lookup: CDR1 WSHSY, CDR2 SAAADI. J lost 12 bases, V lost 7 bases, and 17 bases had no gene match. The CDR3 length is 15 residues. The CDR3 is CASTQQGEVDSSQFF. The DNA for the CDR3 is TGCGCCAGCACCCAACAGGGGGAAGTGGATAGCTCGCAGTTCTTC.

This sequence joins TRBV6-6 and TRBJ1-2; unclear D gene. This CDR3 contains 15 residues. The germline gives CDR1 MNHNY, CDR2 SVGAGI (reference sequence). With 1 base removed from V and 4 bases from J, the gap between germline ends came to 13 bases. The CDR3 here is CASSYFGAESYGYTF. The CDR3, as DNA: TGTGCCAGCAGTTACTTTGGAGCTGAAAGCTATGGCTACACCTTC.

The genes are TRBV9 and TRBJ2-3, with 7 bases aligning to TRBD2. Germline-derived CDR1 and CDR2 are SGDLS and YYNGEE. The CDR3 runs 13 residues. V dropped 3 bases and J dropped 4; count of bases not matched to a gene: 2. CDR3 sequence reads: CASSGGGPDTQYF. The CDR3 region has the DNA TGTGCCAGCAGCGGCGGGGGACCAGATACGCAGTATTTT.

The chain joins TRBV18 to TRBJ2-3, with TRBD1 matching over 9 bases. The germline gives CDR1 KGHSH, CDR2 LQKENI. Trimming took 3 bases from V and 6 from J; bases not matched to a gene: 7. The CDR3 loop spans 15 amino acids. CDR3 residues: CASSPRTGVKDTQYF. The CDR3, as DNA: TGTGCCAGCTCACCGAGGACAGGGGTCAAGGATACGCAGTATTTT.

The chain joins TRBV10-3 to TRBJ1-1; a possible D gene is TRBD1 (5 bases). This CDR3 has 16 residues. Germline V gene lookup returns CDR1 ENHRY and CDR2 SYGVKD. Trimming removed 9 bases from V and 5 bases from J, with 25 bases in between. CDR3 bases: TGTGCCATTAGCCACCTGGGACTCAGAAGGGGTACTGAAGCTTTCTTT. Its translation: CAISHLGLRRGTEAFF.

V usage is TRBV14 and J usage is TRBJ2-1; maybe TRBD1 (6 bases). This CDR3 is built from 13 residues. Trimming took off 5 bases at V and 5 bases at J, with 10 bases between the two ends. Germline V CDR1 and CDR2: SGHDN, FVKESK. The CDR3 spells CASSDTGNNEQFF. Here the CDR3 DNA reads TGTGCCAGCAGCGACACAGGGAACAATGAGCAGTTCTTC.

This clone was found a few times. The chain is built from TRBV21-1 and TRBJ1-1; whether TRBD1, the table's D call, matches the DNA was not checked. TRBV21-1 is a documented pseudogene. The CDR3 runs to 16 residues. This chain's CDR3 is CASSKLVRYMNTEAFF. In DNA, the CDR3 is TGTGCCAGCAGCAAACTGGTTCGATACATGAACACTGAAGCTTTCTTT.

In nucleotides, the CDR3 is TGCGCCAGCAGCTCCGGGACAGGGGGCTCCGAGCAGTACTTC. Translation gives CASSSGTGGSEQYF. This chain uses TRBV5-1 with TRBJ2-7; 12 bases match TRBD1. The J segment lost 6 bases and the V segment lost 3 bases, leaving 4 bases of the junction unmatched. Germline assignment: CDR1 SGHRS and CDR2 YFSETQ. The CDR3 length is 14 residues.

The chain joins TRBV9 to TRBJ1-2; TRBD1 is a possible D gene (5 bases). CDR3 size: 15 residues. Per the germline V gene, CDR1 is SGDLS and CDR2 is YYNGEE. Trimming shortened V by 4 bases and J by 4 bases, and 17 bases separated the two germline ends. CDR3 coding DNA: TGTGCCAGCAGCTCCCGCGAGTGGGGGGGCTATGGCTACACCTTC. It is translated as CASSSREWGGYGYTF. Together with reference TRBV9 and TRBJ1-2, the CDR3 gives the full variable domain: DSGVTQTPKHLITATGQRVTLRCSPRSGDLSVYWYQQSLDQGLQFLIQYYNGEERAKGNILERFSAQQFPDLHSELNLSSLELGDSALYFCASSSREWGGYGYTFGSGTRLTVV.